Listed below are T cell receptor beta chains from one sample, sequenced in a study of identical twins. From the 5' RACE reads, TCRdb called clonotypes with MiXCR, one entry per CDR3 protein. The table lists about 220,000 distinct CDR3 sequences, 7.5% of them singletons, with about 1.8% in the top ten. A further study also used this sample, focusing on yellow fever vaccine responses in identical twins.

Sequencing was carried out using memory (CD45RO+) T cells sorted from blood. The source is a woman in her late teens or twenties in good health. CDR3s include the opening cysteine and the closing phenylalanine or tryptophan. Each record gives: J gene, V gene, D gene, clone size, CDR3 DNA, CDR3 protein. The D gene is left open where the match is weak. Sizes are listed as once, few or many counts, or a class when the clone is expanded.

TRBJ1-1	TRBV7-3	TRBD1	many	TGTGCCAGCAGTTCAGGGGGTATGAACACTGAAGCTTTCTTT	CASSSGGMNTEAFF
TRBJ2-3	TRBV29-1	TRBD2	many	TGCAGCGTAAGCGGGAGCGGCGATACGCAGTATTTT	CSVSGSGDTQYF
TRBJ2-2	TRBV5-1	NA	many	TGCGCCAGCAGCTTGGGTAACACCGGGGAGCTGTTTTTT	CASSLGNTGELFF
TRBJ2-7	TRBV11-2	TRBD2	few	TGTGCCAGCAGCTATTTATCGGGGGGAAGCTCCTACGAGCAGTACTTC	CASSYLSGGSSYEQYF
TRBJ1-2	TRBV18	NA	few	TGTGCCAGCTCAACGGGACACGCTAACTATGGCTACACCTTC	CASSTGHANYGYTF
TRBJ2-5	TRBV18	NA	many	TGTGCCAGCTCACCCCCTAGCAGCCAAGAGACCCAGTACTTC	CASSPPSSQETQYF
TRBJ2-2	TRBV24-1	TRBD2	few	TGTGCCACCCTCGGGGGGGCCGACACCGGGGAGCTGTTTTTT	CATLGGADTGELFF
TRBJ2-5	TRBV5-1	NA	many	TGCGCCAGCAGCTTAACCCGGGACAAGCAAGAGACCCAGTACTTC	CASSLTRDKQETQYF
TRBJ2-6	TRBV4-2	NA	many	TGTGCCAGCAGCCAAGACAGCTCTGGGGCCAACGTCCTGACTTTC	CASSQDSSGANVLTF
TRBJ2-3	TRBV10-3	TRBD2	many	TGTGCCATCCAAGGGACTAGTTCCCAGGCAGATACGCAGTATTTT	CAIQGTSSQADTQYF
TRBJ1-1	TRBV4-3	NA	few	TGCGCCAGCAGCCAGCTCCAGGAAAACACTGAAGCTTTCTTT	CASSQLQENTEAFF